This TCR beta chain was observed in a study of CD8 T cells in Susac syndrome. Looking at the study overall: Among the sequenced Susac syndrome patients, about six had active disease while roughly 8 were in remission.

FACS was used to enrich TEMRA cells, whereas the CD8+ and CD4+ T cells were obtained by negative isolation. V was trimmed by 1 base and J by 7 bases, leaving 14 bases between them. The V gene's germline CDR1 is LGHNA and CDR2 YNFKEQ. The CDR3 is 14 residues long. With random hexamers, reverse transcription was performed on about 0.5 to 1 ug of RNA. A single record per CDR3 protein comes from TCRdb applying MiXCR to the immunoSEQ multiplex PCR reads. Of around 95,000 distinct CDR3 sequences detected, 95% appear once; the ten largest clones hold 0.3%. Material for sequencing was CD8+ T cells from PBMCs. The chain employs TRBV4-2 and TRBJ2-7, with D maybe TRBD1 (8 bases). This TCR was sampled from a human donor with Susac syndrome. Here the CDR3 DNA reads TGTGCCAGCAGCCAAGGTACAGGGGGGGATGAGCAGTACTTC. Residues: CASSQGTGGDEQYF.